A selection of T cell receptor beta chains follows, all from one sample in a study of blood T cell repertoires in COVID-19. Sequencing was performed with immunoSEQ multiplex PCR; in TCRdb, only in-frame clones are kept and a portion is missing. The sample has about 75,000 clones; almost 90% are singletons. Sequenced: peripheral blood. These receptors originate from a human donor in a cohort sampled during active COVID-19. Each CDR3 is given with its conserved first and last residue.

CDR3 length: 12
V gene: TRBV6-2/TRBV6-3
CDR3 protein: CASSYRGYEQYF

CDR3 length: 16
V gene: TRBV3-1/TRBV3-2
CDR3 protein: CASSLGEVNSGNTIYF

CDR3 length: 12
V gene: TRBV12-5
CDR3 protein: CASGFGTDTQYF

CDR3 length: 14
V gene: TRBV6-5
CDR3 protein: CASSRTGGSTEAFF

CDR3 length: 15
V gene: TRBV11-2
CDR3 protein: CASSLGLADTDTQYF

CDR3 length: 14
V gene: TRBV5-4
CDR3 protein: CASSQGQGNYGYTF

CDR3 length: 15
V gene: TRBV7-9
CDR3 protein: CASSLHGGQNYGYTF

CDR3 length: 12
V gene: TRBV6-2/TRBV6-3
CDR3 protein: CASSLLRGGAFF

CDR3 length: 13
V gene: TRBV27
CDR3 protein: CASSLTAPYEQYF

CDR3 length: 19
V gene: TRBV4-2
CDR3 protein: CASSQEFLRASGGTYEQYF

CDR3 length: 16
V gene: TRBV6-1
CDR3 protein: CASSESYRTGGSLGFF

CDR3 length: 14
V gene: TRBV5-8
CDR3 protein: CASRYGTPKETQYF

CDR3 length: 15
V gene: TRBV9
CDR3 protein: CASSVGGLSRDEQYF

CDR3 length: 13
V gene: TRBV6-6
CDR3 protein: CASSYADNSPLHF

CDR3 length: 17
V gene: TRBV2
CDR3 protein: CASSEKGGYVGNQPQHF

CDR3 length: 16
V gene: TRBV7-9
CDR3 protein: CASSLAKGTGNQPQHF

CDR3 length: 14
V gene: TRBV29-1
CDR3 protein: CSVVWGLGGNEQFF

CDR3 length: 15
V gene: TRBV19
CDR3 protein: CASSTAAGMVGEQFF

CDR3 length: 14
V gene: TRBV4-1
CDR3 protein: CASSQGAVGDTQYF

CDR3 length: 15
V gene: TRBV19
CDR3 protein: CASSRTGGSPYEQYF

CDR3 length: 15
V gene: TRBV9
CDR3 protein: CASSAGQGVNTEAFF

CDR3 length: 13
V gene: TRBV5-4
CDR3 protein: CASSLGQHTEAFF

CDR3 length: 16
V gene: TRBV5-1
CDR3 protein: CASSLAPPEQGYEQYF

CDR3 length: 14
V gene: TRBV27
CDR3 protein: CASSLSSRNYGYTF

CDR3 length: 19
V gene: TRBV7-2
CDR3 protein: CASSLGPSGIDRAKNIQYF

CDR3 length: 16
V gene: TRBV7-9
CDR3 protein: CASSTSAFPSTDTQYF

CDR3 length: 14
V gene: TRBV9
CDR3 protein: CASSVATVNSPLHF

CDR3 length: 14
V gene: TRBV7-2
CDR3 protein: CASSFRGTNEKLFF

CDR3 length: 11
V gene: TRBV28
CDR3 protein: CASKGNEKLFF

CDR3 length: 15
V gene: TRBV2
CDR3 protein: CASTAGRQRGTEAFF

CDR3 length: 18
V gene: TRBV4-1
CDR3 protein: CASSPLPATSGGQETQYF

CDR3 length: 14
V gene: TRBV4-1
CDR3 protein: CASSHVGGQETQYF

CDR3 length: 14
V gene: TRBV30
CDR3 protein: CAWSLTISGNTIYF

CDR3 length: 16
V gene: TRBV4-1
CDR3 protein: CASSQAGTEIYNEQFF

CDR3 length: 14
V gene: TRBV9
CDR3 protein: CASSRGQVEETQYF

CDR3 length: 14
V gene: TRBV5-6
CDR3 protein: CASSLVPGVGEQYF

CDR3 length: 16
V gene: TRBV5-1
CDR3 protein: CASSLSGGPTTDTQYF

CDR3 length: 12
V gene: TRBV7-9
CDR3 protein: CASSTHEYKAFF

CDR3 length: 12
V gene: TRBV7-2
CDR3 protein: CASSLALLEQYF

CDR3 length: 17
V gene: TRBV7-2
CDR3 protein: CASSLPNRGHVNTEAFF

CDR3 length: 14
V gene: TRBV7-6
CDR3 protein: CASSLGQGAYEQYF

CDR3 length: 14
V gene: TRBV2
CDR3 protein: CASRGEGYSYGYTF